This passage covers 20 T cell receptor beta chains from one sample sequenced in a study of cytomegalovirus exposure and HLA in healthy donors. Sequencing was performed with immunoSEQ multiplex PCR; in TCRdb, only in-frame clones are kept and a portion is missing. Seen here are about 330,000 clones, approximately 90% observed once, and the top ten hold approximately 1.1%. The sample was PBMCs. Receptors originate from a woman in her thirties in good health and CMV-seropositive.

V is TRBV5-1 and J is TRBJ2-5; D gene unclear. CDR3 length equals 12 residues. Germline assignment: CDR1 SGHRS and CDR2 YFSETQ. V shed 3 bases and J shed 0 bases, with 3 bases lying between them. The CDR3 coding sequence is TGCGCCAGCAGCTCAAACCAAGAGACCCAGTACTTC. Translating gives CASSSNQETQYF.

The chain uses TRBV28 and TRBJ1-5; D perhaps matches TRBD1 (6 bases). The CDR3 totals 13 residues. Looked up from germline, CDR1 is MDHEN and CDR2 is SYDVKM. V was clipped by 6 bases and J by 7 bases, with 13 bases between them. The CDR3 bases are TGTGCCAGCAGGACAGACAGGCTACAGCCCCAGCATTTT. Protein product: CASRTDRLQPQHF.

The chain combines TRBV11-2 with TRBJ2-3; 7 bases are a match to TRBD1. The trim removed 5 bases at V and 1 base at J, leaving 6 bases unmatched. Per the germline V gene, CDR1 is SGHAT and CDR2 is FQNNGV. There are 15 residues in the CDR3. CDR3 bases: TGTGCCAGCAGCGCACAGGGGTATGGCACAGATACGCAGTATTTT. The encoded protein is CASSAQGYGTDTQYF.

The chain links TRBV7-9 to TRBJ1-1; possible D gene TRBD1, 6 bases. Per germline, CDR1 SEHNR and CDR2 FQNEAQ (reference sequence). This CDR3 has 13 residues. V gave up 6 bases and J gave up 1 base, with 9 bases separating them. CDR3 sequence (DNA): TGTGCCAGCAGAGGGGGGTCGAACACTGAAGCTTTCTTT. It is translated as CASRGGSNTEAFF.

The genes are TRBV5-5 and TRBJ2-5; tentative D call: TRBD1 (5 bases). Germline values: CDR1 SGHKS, CDR2 YYEKEE (reference sequence). The V end was cut by 4 bases, the J end by 1 base, with 11 bases between. The CDR3 has 14 residues. The CDR3 DNA reads TGTGCCAGCAGCCCCCGGACAATCCAAGAGACCCAGTACTTC. It is translated as CASSPRTIQETQYF.

At least ten counts were recorded for this clone. V gene TRBV28 combines with J gene TRBJ1-5; D perhaps matches TRBD1 (5 bases). The V gene's germline CDR1 is MDHEN and CDR2 SYDVKM. This CDR3 comprises 14 residues. The V end lost 6 bases, the J end lost 2 bases, and 11 bases lay between the germline ends. The chain's CDR3 is CASRPRQRNQPQHF. DNA for the CDR3: TGTGCCAGCAGGCCCCGACAGCGCAATCAGCCCCAGCATTTT.

This clone has a handful of counts. This chain joins TRBV11-1 and TRBJ2-7; D is perhaps TRBD1 (6 bases). Germline lookup yields CDR1 SGHAT and CDR2 FQDESV (reference sequence). Trimming took 5 bases from V and 0 from J, leaving 14 bases between them. This CDR3 has 15 amino acids. The CDR3 protein is CASSLDRHSSYEQYF. The CDR3 coding sequence is TGTGCCAGCAGCCTCGACAGGCACAGCTCCTACGAGCAGTACTTC.

This chain links TRBV13 with TRBJ2-2, with no clear D. Looked up from germline, CDR1 is PRHDT and CDR2 is FYEKMQ (reference sequence). The length of the CDR3 is 16 residues. V dropped 5 bases and J dropped 3 bases, with 16 bases sitting between them. This CDR3 reads CASSRRLEQYTGELFF. The CDR3 DNA reads TGTGCCAGCAGCCGAAGGTTAGAACAGTACACCGGGGAGCTGTTTTTT.

The CDR3 DNA reads as TGTGCCAGCAGTCCGGGACTAGACATTTACGAGCAGTACTTC. The encoded protein is CASSPGLDIYEQYF. The chain is built from TRBV27 and TRBJ2-7, with TRBD2 matching 8 bases. V shed 5 bases, J shed 4 bases, and the junction held 7 bases outside the gene matches. The CDR3 runs to 14 residues. Germline assignment: CDR1 MNHEY and CDR2 SMNVEV (reference sequence).

In this sample, this clone turned up once. The J gene is TRBJ1-5, the V gene TRBV29-1; 8 bases agree with TRBD1. Germline lookup yields CDR1 SQVTM and CDR2 ANQGSEA. Unmatched junction bases numbered 4, after V lost 1 base and J lost 5 bases. The CDR3 runs to 14 residues. CDR3: CSVEGQGSYQPQHF. The CDR3 DNA sequence: TGCAGCGTTGAAGGACAGGGGAGCTATCAGCCCCAGCATTTT.

This clone was observed once. This chain joins TRBV11-3 and TRBJ2-3; TRBD2 aligns across 9 bases. This CDR3 spans 15 amino acids. V lost 4 bases to trimming and J lost 2 bases; unmatched junction nucleotides: 4. Germline assignment: CDR1 SGHNT and CDR2 YENEEA. CDR3 amino acids: CASSSTSGDTDTQYF. The CDR3 coding sequence is TGTGCCAGCAGCTCGACTAGCGGAGACACAGATACGCAGTATTTT.

Only one count was recorded for this clone. The V call is TRBV18, the J call TRBJ2-1; D may match TRBD1 or TRBD2 (6 bases each). CDR1 is KGHSH, CDR2 LQKENI, per germline. The ends were cut back, 0 bases at V and 7 bases at J, with 13 bases in the middle. The CDR3 totals 15 residues. CDR3 coding DNA: TGTGCCAGCTCACCACCCTCTGGGGGGCTTAATGAGCAGTTCTTC. Encoded protein: CASSPPSGGLNEQFF.

J is TRBJ2-2 and V is TRBV4-2; D not certain. Trimming left V 0 bases short and J 4 bases short, with 15 bases between. This CDR3 region has 17 residues. Germline CDR1 and CDR2: LGHNA and YNFKEQ. CDR3 amino acids: CASSQEDPPTVTGELFF. In nucleotides, the CDR3 is TGTGCCAGCAGCCAAGAGGACCCCCCGACGGTCACCGGGGAGCTGTTTTTT.

The rearrangement links TRBV2 to TRBJ2-7, with TRBD2 matching over 7 bases. The CDR3 has 15 amino acids. Losses at the gene ends were 1 base for V and 1 base for J; bases not matched to a gene: 4. Germline CDR1 reads SNHLY; CDR2 reads FYNNEI. The CDR3 loop reads CASSEGGGSSYEQYF. The CDR3 region has the DNA TGTGCCAGCAGTGAAGGGGGGGGGTCATCCTACGAGCAGTACTTC.

The chain is built from TRBV2 and TRBJ2-3; 9 nucleotides align to TRBD2. The V gene's germline CDR1 is SNHLY and CDR2 FYNNEI. The CDR3 contains 14 residues. The ends lost 5 bases at V and 0 bases at J; junction bases unmatched: 0. CDR3 sequence (DNA): TGTGCCAGCAGTCTAGCGGGAAGCACAGATACGCAGTATTTT. Its protein is CASSLAGSTDTQYF. The full variable domain, its missing parts supplied by reference TRBV2 and TRBJ2-3, is EPEVTQTPSHQVTQMGQEVILRCVPISNHLYFYWYRQILGQKVEFLVSFYNNEISEKSEIFDDQFSVERPDGSNFTLKIRSTKLEDSAMYFCASSLAGSTDTQYFGPGTRLTVL.

The chain links TRBV7-8 to TRBJ1-2, with TRBD1 matching 7 bases. CDR1 is SGHVS and CDR2 is FQNEAQ in the germline V gene. The CDR3 loop spans 13 amino acids. V gave up 7 bases and J gave up 8 bases; unmatched junction bases: 10. The CDR3 spells CASTTNRGLGYTF. CDR3 DNA sequence: TGTGCCAGCACCACAAACAGGGGTTTGGGCTACACCTTC.

This chain connects TRBV7-9 to TRBJ2-7; 8 bases fit TRBD2. The germline V gene has CDR1 SEHNR and CDR2 FQNEAQ (reference sequence). J lost 4 bases, V lost 5 bases, and 13 bases had no gene match. The length of the CDR3 is 16 residues. The CDR3 spells CASSPEGRSGAYEQYF. The CDR3 DNA reads TGTGCCAGCAGCCCAGAGGGGCGTAGCGGGGCTTACGAGCAGTACTTC.

The CDR3 protein is CAITGTSTDTQYF. For the CDR3, the DNA is TGTGCCATTACAGGGACTTCCACAGATACGCAGTATTTT. The chain employs TRBV2 and TRBJ2-3; possibly TRBD1 or TRBD2 for D (6 bases each). Germline values: CDR1 SNHLY, CDR2 FYNNEI. Trimming took 10 bases from V and 2 from J, leaving 13 bases between them. CDR3 length equals 13 residues.

The CDR3 is CASWLRWVAGGTNTGELFF. For the CDR3, the DNA is TGTGCCAGCTGGCTCAGGTGGGTAGCGGGGGGTACGAACACCGGGGAGCTGTTTTTT. The chain has TRBV18 and TRBJ2-2; 10 bases fit TRBD2. The CDR3 consists of 19 residues. Trimming removed 7 bases from V and 0 bases from J; junction bases left unmatched: 14. Germline CDR1 is KGHSH and CDR2 is LQKENI.

This clone was seen once. The same CDR3 arises from other DNA sequences in this sample as well. This rearrangement joins TRBV7-2 to TRBJ2-5; D unresolved. This CDR3 contains 11 residues. The germline gives CDR1 SGHTA, CDR2 FQGNSA. The V end lost 5 bases, the J end lost 5 bases, and 6 bases lay between the germline ends. CDR3 in DNA: TGTGCCAGCAGCCCCGGGGAGACCCAGTACTTC. Translating it yields CASSPGETQYF.